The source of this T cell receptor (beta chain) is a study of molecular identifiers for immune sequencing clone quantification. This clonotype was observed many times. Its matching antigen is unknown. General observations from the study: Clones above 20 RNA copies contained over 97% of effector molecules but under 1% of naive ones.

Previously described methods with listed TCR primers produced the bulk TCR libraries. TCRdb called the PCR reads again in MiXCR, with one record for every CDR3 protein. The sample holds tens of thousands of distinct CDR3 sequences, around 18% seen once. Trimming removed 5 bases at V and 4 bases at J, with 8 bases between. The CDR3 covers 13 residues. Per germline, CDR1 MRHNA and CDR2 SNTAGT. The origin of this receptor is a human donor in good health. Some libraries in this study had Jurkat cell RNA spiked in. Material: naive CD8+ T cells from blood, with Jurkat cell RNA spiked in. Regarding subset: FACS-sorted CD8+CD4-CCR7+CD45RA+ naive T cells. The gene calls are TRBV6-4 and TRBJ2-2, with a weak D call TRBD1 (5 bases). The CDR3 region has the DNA TGTGCCAGCAGTAAGGGGTCCACCGGGGAGCTGTTTTTT. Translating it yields CASSKGSTGELFF.